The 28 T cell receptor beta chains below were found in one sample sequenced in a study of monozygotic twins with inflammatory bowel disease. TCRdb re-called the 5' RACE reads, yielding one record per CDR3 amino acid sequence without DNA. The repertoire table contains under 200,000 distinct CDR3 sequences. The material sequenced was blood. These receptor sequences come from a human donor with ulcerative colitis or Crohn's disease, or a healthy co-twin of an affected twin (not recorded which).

CDR3 in amino acids: CSARGMSSFGIEQYF. This chain joins TRBV20-1 and TRBJ2-7; TCRdb picks TRBD1, but there is no DNA to check that call. The CDR3 is made up of 15 amino acids. In germline, CDR1 is DFQATT, CDR2 SNEGSKA (reference sequence).

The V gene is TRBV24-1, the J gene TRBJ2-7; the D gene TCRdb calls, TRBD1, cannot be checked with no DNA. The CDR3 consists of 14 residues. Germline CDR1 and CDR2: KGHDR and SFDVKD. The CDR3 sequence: CATSTPGPPYEQYF.

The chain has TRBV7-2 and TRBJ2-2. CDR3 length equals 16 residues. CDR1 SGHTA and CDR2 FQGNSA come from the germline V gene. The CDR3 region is CASSLQYKVSTGELFF.

CDR3 sequence: CASSGSGTFSYNEQFF. The genes are TRBV5-1 and TRBJ2-1; without DNA, the TCRdb call of TRBD2 cannot be checked. The CDR3 has 16 amino acids. Germline V gene lookup returns CDR1 SGHRS and CDR2 YFSETQ. The full variable domain, completed using reference TRBV5-1 and TRBJ2-1, is KAGVTQTPRYLIKTRGQQVTLSCSPISGHRSVSWYQQTPGQGLQFLFEYFSETQRNKGNFPGRFSGRQFSNSRSEMNVSTLELGDSALYLCASSGSGTFSYNEQFFGPGTRLTVL.

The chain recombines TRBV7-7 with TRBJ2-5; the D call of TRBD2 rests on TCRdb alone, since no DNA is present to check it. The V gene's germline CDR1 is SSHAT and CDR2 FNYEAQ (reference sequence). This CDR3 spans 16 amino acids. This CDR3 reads CASSPIAGGPQETQYF.

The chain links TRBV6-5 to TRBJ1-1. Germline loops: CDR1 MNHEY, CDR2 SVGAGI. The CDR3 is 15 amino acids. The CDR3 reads CASSYFGRKNTEAFF.

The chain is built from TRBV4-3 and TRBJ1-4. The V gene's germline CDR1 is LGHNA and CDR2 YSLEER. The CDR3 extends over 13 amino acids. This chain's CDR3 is CASSQALGEKLFF.

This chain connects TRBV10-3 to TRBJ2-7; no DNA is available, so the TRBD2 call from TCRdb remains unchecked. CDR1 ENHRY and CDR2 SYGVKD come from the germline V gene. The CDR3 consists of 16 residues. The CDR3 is CAIRKALAGGSYEQYF.

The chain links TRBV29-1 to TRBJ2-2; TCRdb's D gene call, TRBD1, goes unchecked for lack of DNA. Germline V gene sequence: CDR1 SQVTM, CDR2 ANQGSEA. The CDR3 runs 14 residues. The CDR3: CSVGRQGYTGELFF.

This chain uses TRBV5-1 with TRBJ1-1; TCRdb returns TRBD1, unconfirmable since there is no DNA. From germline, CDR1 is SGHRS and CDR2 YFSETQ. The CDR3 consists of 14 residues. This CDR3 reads CASSSAGRGPEAFF.

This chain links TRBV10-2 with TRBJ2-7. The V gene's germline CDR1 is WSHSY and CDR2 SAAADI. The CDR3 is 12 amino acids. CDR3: CASSELDYEQYF.

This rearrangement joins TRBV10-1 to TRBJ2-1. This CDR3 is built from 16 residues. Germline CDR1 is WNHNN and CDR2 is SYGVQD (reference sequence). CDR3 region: CASSTATNPSYNEQFF.

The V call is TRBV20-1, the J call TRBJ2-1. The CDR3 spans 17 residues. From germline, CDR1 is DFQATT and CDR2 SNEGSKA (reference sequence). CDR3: CSARVGSATTNYNEQFF.

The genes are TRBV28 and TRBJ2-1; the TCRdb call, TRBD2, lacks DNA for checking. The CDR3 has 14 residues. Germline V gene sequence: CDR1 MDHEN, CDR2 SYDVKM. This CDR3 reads CASSFRVGRAEQFF.

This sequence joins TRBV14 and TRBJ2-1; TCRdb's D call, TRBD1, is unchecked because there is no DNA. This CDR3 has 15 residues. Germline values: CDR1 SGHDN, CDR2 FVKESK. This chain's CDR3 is CASSPGLNRVKGQFF.

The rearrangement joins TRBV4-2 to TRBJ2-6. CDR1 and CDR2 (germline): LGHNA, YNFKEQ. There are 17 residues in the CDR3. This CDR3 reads CASSQNPWVSGANVLTF.

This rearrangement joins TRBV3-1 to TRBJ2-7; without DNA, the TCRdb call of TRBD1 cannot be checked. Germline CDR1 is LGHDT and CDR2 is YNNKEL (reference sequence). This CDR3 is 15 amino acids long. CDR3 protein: CASSPARRAGYEQYF.

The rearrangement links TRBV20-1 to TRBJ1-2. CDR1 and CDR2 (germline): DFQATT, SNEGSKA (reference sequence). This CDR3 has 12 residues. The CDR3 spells CSARGPEYGYTF.

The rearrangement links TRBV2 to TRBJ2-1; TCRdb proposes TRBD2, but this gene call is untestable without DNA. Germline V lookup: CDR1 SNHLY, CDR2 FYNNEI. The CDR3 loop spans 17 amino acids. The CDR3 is CASRRTSGRTSFNEQFF.

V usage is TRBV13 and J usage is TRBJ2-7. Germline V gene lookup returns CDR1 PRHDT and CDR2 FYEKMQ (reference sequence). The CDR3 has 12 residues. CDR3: CAGSLVRNEQYF.

CDR3 sequence: CASRHGGLGQETQYF. V and J are TRBV7-8 and TRBJ2-5; TCRdb's assignment of TRBD2 cannot be checked, as there is no DNA. CDR3 length equals 15 residues. CDR1 SGHVS and CDR2 FQNEAQ come from the germline V gene.

The CDR3 loop is CASSQKTGSSGANVLTF. The chain combines TRBV18 with TRBJ2-6; TCRdb selects TRBD1, and the lack of DNA leaves this call unchecked. Per germline, CDR1 KGHSH and CDR2 LQKENI. This CDR3 has 17 amino acids.

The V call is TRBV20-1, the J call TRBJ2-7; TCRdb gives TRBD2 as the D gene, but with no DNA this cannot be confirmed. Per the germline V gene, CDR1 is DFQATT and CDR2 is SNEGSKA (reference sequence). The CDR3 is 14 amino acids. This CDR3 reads CSASSGRADYEQYF.

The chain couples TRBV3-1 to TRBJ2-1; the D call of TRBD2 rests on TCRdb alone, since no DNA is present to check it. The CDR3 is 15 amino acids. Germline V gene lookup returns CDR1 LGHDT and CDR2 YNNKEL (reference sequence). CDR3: CASSISGGTYNEQFF.

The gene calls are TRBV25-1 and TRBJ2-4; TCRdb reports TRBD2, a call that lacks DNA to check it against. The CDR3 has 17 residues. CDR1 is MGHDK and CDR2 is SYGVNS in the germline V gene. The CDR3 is CASSETGASRAKNMQYF.

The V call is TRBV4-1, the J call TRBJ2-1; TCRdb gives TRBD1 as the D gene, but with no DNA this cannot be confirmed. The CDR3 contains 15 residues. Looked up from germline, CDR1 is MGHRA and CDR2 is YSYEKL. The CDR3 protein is CASSQAGQGWNEQFF.

CDR3 loop: CASKLIGQAVPDTQYF. The chain uses TRBV27 and TRBJ2-3; TCRdb outputs TRBD2, but without DNA this stays unchecked. This CDR3 comprises 16 residues. Germline lookup yields CDR1 MNHEY and CDR2 SMNVEV (reference sequence).

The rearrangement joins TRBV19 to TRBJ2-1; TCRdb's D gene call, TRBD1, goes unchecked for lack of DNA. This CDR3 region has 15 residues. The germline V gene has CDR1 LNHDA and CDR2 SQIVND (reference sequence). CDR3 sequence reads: CAVGGQGNSYNEQFF.